A selection of T cell receptor beta chains follows, all from one sample in a study of blood T cell repertoires in COVID-19. TCRdb's table, derived via immunoSEQ multiplex PCR, lists solely in-frame clones and lacks some. The data contain 110,000 to 150,000 clones, about 84% of them singletons. The sequenced sample consisted of peripheral blood. The receptors were gathered from a woman between 50 and 59 years old with acute or convalescent COVID-19. Each CDR3 is given with its conserved first and last residue. The D gene is left open where the match is weak. Not all rows give a size; the values are once, few, many and, for expanded clones, a class.

j_call,v_call,clone_size,d_call,cdr3_aa,cdr3_nt
TRBJ1-4,TRBV7-6,NA,NA,CASSPSLVTNEKLFF,TGTGCCAGCAGCCCAAGCTTGGTAACTAATGAAAAACTGTTTTTT
TRBJ1-4,TRBV25-1,NA,NA,CASTGGDSFFEKLFF,TGTGCCAGCACGGGGGGGGACTCGTTTTTTGAAAAACTGTTTTTT
TRBJ1-2,TRBV30,NA,NA,CAWSLGIYGYTF,TGTGCCTGGAGTCTTGGCATCTATGGCTACACCTTC
TRBJ1-2,TRBV27,once,TRBD1,CASSSHLGQGDFGYGYTF,TGTGCCAGCAGTTCGCACCTAGGACAGGGGGATTTTGGCTATGGCTACACCTTC
TRBJ1-4,TRBV3-1/TRBV3-2,NA,NA,CASSPTQEGTLKSTNEKLFF,TGTGCCAGCAGCCCTACCCAGGAGGGGACGCTTAAATCAACTAATGAAAAACTGTTTTTT
TRBJ1-2,TRBV5-6,NA,NA,CASSFSSTDGYTF,TGTGCCAGCAGCTTTTCTTCTACTGATGGCTACACCTTC
TRBJ1-5,TRBV4-2,NA,NA,CASSQVGQSYSNQPQHF,TGTGCCAGCAGCCAAGTTGGACAGAGCTATAGCAATCAGCCCCAGCATTTT
TRBJ1-1,TRBV2,NA,NA,CASSAFRENTEAFF,TGTGCCAGCAGTGCATTCAGGGAGAACACTGAAGCTTTCTTT
TRBJ2-5,TRBV5-1,NA,TRBD1,CASSLTGTGVETQYF,TGCGCCAGCAGCTTGACCGGGACAGGGGTAGAGACCCAGTACTTC
TRBJ1-1,TRBV7-6,NA,NA,CASSLVVEGMVEAFF,TGTGCCAGCAGCTTAGTGGTGGAGGGAATGGTTGAAGCTTTCTTT
TRBJ1-5,TRBV29-1,NA,NA,CSVGEGSNQPQHF,TGCAGCGTTGGCGAGGGAAGCAATCAGCCCCAGCATTTT
TRBJ2-2,TRBV3-1/TRBV3-2,NA,NA,CASSQDSGGTGELFF,TGTGCCAGCAGCCAAGACTCCGGGGGCACCGGGGAGCTGTTTTTT
TRBJ2-7,TRBV19,NA,NA,CASSTTGTLNEQYF,TGTGCCAGTAGTACGACCGGGACTCTCAACGAGCAGTACTTC
TRBJ1-1,TRBV29-1,NA,NA,CSVEYRQENTEAFF,TGCAGCGTTGAGTACCGACAAGAAAACACTGAAGCTTTCTTT
TRBJ2-1,TRBV2,NA,NA,CASSANEQFF,TGTGCCAGCAGTGCTAATGAGCAGTTCTTC
TRBJ2-5,TRBV7-8,NA,NA,CASSPSGRRLRETQYF,TGTGCCAGCAGCCCTAGTGGCCGGAGACTTCGAGAGACCCAGTACTTC
TRBJ2-1,TRBV6-5,once,NA,CASSTGTYYNEQFF,TGTGCCAGCAGTACCGGGACATACTACAATGAGCAGTTCTTC
TRBJ1-6,TRBV21-1,NA,NA,CASSKAWGQNNSPLHF,TGTGCCAGCAGCAAAGCGTGGGGACAGAATAATTCACCCCTCCACTTT
TRBJ2-7,TRBV2,NA,NA,CASSRSGDYEQYF,TGTGCCAGCAGTAGATCCGGGGACTACGAGCAGTACTTC
TRBJ2-3,TRBV2,NA,NA,CASGETGGGGHASTDTQYF,TGTGCCAGCGGAGAGACAGGAGGTGGGGGTCATGCTAGCACAGATACGCAGTATTTT
TRBJ1-2,TRBV4-3,NA,TRBD1,CASSQERTGQGYGYTF,TGCGCCAGCAGCCAAGAGAGGACAGGACAGGGCTATGGCTACACCTTC
TRBJ1-2,TRBV6-2/TRBV6-3,once,TRBD1,CASSYIGQGGGYTF,TGTGCCAGCAGTTACATCGGACAGGGCGGTGGCTACACCTTC
TRBJ2-1,TRBV30,NA,NA,CAWGAALVNEQFF,TGTGCCTGGGGGGCAGCGCTGGTAAATGAGCAGTTCTTC
TRBJ1-2,TRBV13,NA,NA,CASSLGLGTSHGYTF,TGTGCCAGCAGCTTAGGCCTCGGGACATCCCATGGCTACACCTTC
TRBJ2-2,TRBV7-3,NA,TRBD1,CASSSDRAGELFF,TGTGCCAGCAGCTCGGACAGGGCCGGGGAGCTGTTTTTT
TRBJ1-1,TRBV28,NA,NA,CASISPTEAFF,TGTGCCAGCATTTCCCCGACTGAAGCTTTCTTT
TRBJ2-7,TRBV3-1/TRBV3-2,NA,TRBD2,CASSQTSVTYEQYF,TGTGCCAGCAGCCAAACTAGCGTCACATACGAGCAGTACTTC
TRBJ1-6,TRBV5-1,many,NA,CASSSDTLGNSPLHF,TGCGCCAGCAGCTCGGACACTTTGGGGAATTCACCCCTCCACTTT
TRBJ2-7,TRBV19,few,TRBD2,CASSIQASGGSATYEQYF,TGTGCCAGTAGTATCCAGGCTAGCGGGGGGTCCGCAACCTACGAGCAGTACTTC
TRBJ2-5,TRBV11-2,NA,TRBD1,CASSRGTGGSQTQYF,TGTGCCAGCAGCCGGGGGACAGGGGGGTCGCAGACCCAGTACTTC
TRBJ1-2,TRBV7-8,NA,TRBD1,CASSLSTGAYGYTF,TGTGCCAGCAGCTTATCGACAGGGGCTTATGGCTACACCTTC
TRBJ2-7,TRBV28,NA,NA,CASSPSGGDEQYF,TGTGCCAGCTCACCCTCAGGAGGGGACGAGCAGTACTTC
TRBJ2-1,TRBV2,once,TRBD1,CAITGTGNYNEQFF,TGTGCCATCACCGGGACAGGGAATTACAATGAGCAGTTCTTC
TRBJ1-1,TRBV18,NA,NA,CASSPLGGNPEAFF,TGTGCCAGCTCGCCGCTAGGGGGAAACCCTGAAGCTTTCTTT
TRBJ1-1,TRBV3-1/TRBV3-2,NA,NA,CASSSRSGNTEAFF,TGTGCCAGCAGCTCAAGGTCAGGGAACACTGAAGCTTTCTTT
TRBJ1-1,TRBV21-1,few,NA,CASSTLPRGGKGRTEAFF,TGTGCCAGCAGCACCCTCCCAAGAGGGGGCAAGGGAAGGACTGAAGCTTTCTTT
TRBJ1-2,TRBV7-2,NA,NA,CASSIPGRTGTGYTF,TGTGCCAGCAGCATCCCGGGAAGAACAGGGACTGGCTACACCTTC
TRBJ1-5,TRBV7-2,NA,NA,CASSLGLRQPQHF,TGTGCCAGCAGCTTAGGTTTGCGTCAGCCCCAGCATTTT
TRBJ1-5,TRBV7-9,NA,NA,CASSSGGDQPQHF,TGTGCCAGCAGCTCAGGCGGGGATCAGCCCCAGCATTTT
TRBJ1-2,TRBV28,NA,TRBD1,CASSLGVGGGSYTF,TGTGCCAGCAGTTTGGGTGTAGGGGGCGGGAGCTACACCTTC
TRBJ1-2,TRBV6-5,NA,TRBD1,CASSYGTYRTGVGYTF,TGTGCCAGCAGTTACGGAACCTACCGGACAGGGGTTGGCTACACCTTC
TRBJ1-1,TRBV5-1,NA,NA,CASSLVGIGNTEAFF,TGCGCCAGCAGCTTGGTCGGGATTGGGAACACTGAAGCTTTCTTT
TRBJ2-2,TRBV18,once,TRBD1,CASSPQYLQGDTGELFF,TGTGCCAGCTCACCACAGTATCTCCAGGGGGACACCGGGGAGCTGTTTTTT
TRBJ1-4,TRBV10-3,NA,NA,CAISEGRAGEKLFF,TGTGCCATCAGTGAGGGGCGGGCTGGCGAAAAACTGTTTTTT
TRBJ1-5,TRBV24-1,NA,NA,CATSPRPGNQPQHF,TGTGCCACCTCCCCGCGGCCGGGTAATCAGCCCCAGCATTTT
TRBJ1-5,TRBV11-2,few,TRBD1,CASSPLRGDRVYDPQHF,TGTGCCAGCAGCCCCTTGAGGGGCGACAGGGTGTATGATCCCCAGCATTTT
TRBJ2-3,TRBV5-8,NA,TRBD2,CASSPPNSGGLSTDTQYF,TGTGCCAGCAGCCCCCCGAACAGCGGGGGACTGAGCACAGATACGCAGTATTTT
TRBJ2-1,TRBV9,few,NA,CASSVTGQNNEQFF,TGTGCCAGCAGCGTAACGGGACAAAACAATGAGCAGTTCTTC
TRBJ1-5,TRBV6-2/TRBV6-3,NA,NA,CASSPTMSNQPQHF,TGTGCCAGCAGCCCTACTATGAGCAATCAGCCCCAGCATTTT